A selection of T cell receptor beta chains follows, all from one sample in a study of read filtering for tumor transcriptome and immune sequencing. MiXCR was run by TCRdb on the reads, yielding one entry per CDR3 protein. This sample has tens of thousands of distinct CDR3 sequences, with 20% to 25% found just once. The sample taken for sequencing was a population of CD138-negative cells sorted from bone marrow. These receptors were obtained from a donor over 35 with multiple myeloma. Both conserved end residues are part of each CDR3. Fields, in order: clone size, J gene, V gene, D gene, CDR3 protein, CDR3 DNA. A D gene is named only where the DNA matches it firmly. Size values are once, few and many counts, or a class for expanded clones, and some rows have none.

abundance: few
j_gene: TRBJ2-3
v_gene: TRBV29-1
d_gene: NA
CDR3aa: CSVRQGPSTDTQYF
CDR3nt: TGCAGCGTGAGGCAGGGGCCTAGCACAGATACGCAGTATTTT

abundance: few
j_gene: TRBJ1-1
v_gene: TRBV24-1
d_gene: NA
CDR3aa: CATSPDGNTEAFF
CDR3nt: TGTGCCACCAGTCCCGACGGAAACACTGAAGCTTTCTTT

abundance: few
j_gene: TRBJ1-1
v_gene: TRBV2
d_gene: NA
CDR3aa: CASTSSELAEAFF
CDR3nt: TGTGCCAGCACTTCTTCAGAGTTAGCTGAAGCTTTCTTT

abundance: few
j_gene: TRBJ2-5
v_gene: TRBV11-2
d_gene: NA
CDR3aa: CASSYSGTLGETQYF
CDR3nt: TGTGCCAGCTCCTACTCCGGGACCCTGGGCGAGACCCAGTACTTC

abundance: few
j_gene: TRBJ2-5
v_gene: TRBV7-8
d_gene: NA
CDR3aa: CASSLRTAQETQYF
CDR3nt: TGTGCCAGCAGCTTACGGACAGCCCAAGAGACCCAGTACTTC

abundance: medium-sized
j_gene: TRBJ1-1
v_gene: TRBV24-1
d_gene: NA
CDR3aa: CATSGWQGGFAEAFF
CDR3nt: TGTGCCACCAGTGGTTGGCAGGGCGGTTTCGCTGAAGCTTTCTTT

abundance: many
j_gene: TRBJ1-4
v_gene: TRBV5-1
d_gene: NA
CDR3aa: CASSSTGTQGEKLFF
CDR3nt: TGCGCCAGCAGTTCTACCGGGACCCAAGGGGAAAAACTGTTTTTT

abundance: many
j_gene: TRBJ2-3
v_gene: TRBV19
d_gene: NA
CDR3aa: CASSMGDTQYF
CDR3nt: TGTGCCAGTAGTATGGGAGATACGCAGTATTTT

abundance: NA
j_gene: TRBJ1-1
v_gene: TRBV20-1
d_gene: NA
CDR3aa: CSARDQQGRNTEAFF
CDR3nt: TGCAGTGCTAGAGACCAACAGGGAAGGAACACTGAAGCTTTCTTT

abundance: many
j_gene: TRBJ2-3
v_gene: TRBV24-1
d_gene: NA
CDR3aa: CATSQGFADTQYF
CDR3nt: TGTGCCACCTCACAGGGATTTGCAGATACGCAGTATTTT

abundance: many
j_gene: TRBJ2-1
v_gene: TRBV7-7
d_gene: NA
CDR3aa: CASSLGPLNEQFF
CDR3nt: TGTGCCAGCAGCTTAGGACCCCTCAATGAGCAGTTCTTC

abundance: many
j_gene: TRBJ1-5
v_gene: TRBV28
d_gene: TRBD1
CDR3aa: CASSSGGTNQPQHF
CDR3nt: TGTGCCAGCAGTTCAGGGGGCACCAATCAGCCCCAGCATTTT

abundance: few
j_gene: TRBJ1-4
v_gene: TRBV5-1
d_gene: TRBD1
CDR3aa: CASRRDRGEKLFF
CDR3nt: TGCGCCAGCAGACGGGACAGGGGTGAAAAACTGTTTTTT

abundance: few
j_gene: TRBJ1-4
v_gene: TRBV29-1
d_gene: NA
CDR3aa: CSVSTNGKLFF
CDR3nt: TGCAGCGTTTCAACTAATGGAAAACTGTTTTTT

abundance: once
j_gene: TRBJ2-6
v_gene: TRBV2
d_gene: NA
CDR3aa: CASRTPGSGANALTF
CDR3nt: TGTGCCAGCAGGACCCCTGGGTCTGGGGCCAACGCCCTGACTTTC

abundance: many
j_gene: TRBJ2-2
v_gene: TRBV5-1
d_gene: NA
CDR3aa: CASNRDTTGELFF
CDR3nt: TGCGCCAGCAATCGGGACACCACCGGGGAGCTGTTTTTT

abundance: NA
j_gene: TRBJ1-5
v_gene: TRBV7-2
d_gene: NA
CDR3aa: CASSRGAWNQAQHF
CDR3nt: TGTGCCAGCAGCCGAGGGGCCTGGAATCAGGCCCAGCATTTT

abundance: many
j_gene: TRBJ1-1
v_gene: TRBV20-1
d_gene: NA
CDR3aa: CSAREAVRDSEAFF
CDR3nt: TGCAGTGCTAGAGAAGCGGTCAGGGATTCTGAAGCTTTCTTT

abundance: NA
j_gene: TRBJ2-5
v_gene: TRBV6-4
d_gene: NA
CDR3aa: CASPREPVRETQYF
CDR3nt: TGTGCCAGCCCCAGGGAACCCGTTCGAGAGACCCAGTACTTC

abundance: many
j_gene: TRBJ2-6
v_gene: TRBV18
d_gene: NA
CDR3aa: CASSLEPSGANVLTF
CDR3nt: TGTGCCAGCTCCCTTGAACCGTCTGGGGCCAACGTCCTGACTTTC

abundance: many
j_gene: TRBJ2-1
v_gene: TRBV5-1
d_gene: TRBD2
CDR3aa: CASSLGGSSYNEQFF
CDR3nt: TGTGCCAGCAGCTTGGGAGGGAGCTCCTACAATGAGCAGTTCTTC

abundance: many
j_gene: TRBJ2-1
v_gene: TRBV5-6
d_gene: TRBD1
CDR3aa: CASSWGQGNYNEQFF
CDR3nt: TGTGCCAGCAGCTGGGGACAGGGGAACTACAATGAGCAGTTCTTC

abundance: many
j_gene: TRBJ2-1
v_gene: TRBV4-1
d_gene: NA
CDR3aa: CASSQDPLQINEQFF
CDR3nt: TGCGCCAGCAGCCAAGATCCCCTTCAGATCAATGAGCAGTTCTTC

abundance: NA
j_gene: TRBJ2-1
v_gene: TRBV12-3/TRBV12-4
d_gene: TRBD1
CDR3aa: CASSFERGRGNEQFF
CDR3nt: TGTGCCAGCAGTTTCGAGAGGGGGCGCGGCAATGAGCAGTTCTTC

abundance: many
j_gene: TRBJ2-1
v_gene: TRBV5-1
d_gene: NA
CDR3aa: CASNLGGWDEQFF
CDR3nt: TGCGCCAGCAACCTGGGGGGCTGGGATGAGCAGTTCTTC

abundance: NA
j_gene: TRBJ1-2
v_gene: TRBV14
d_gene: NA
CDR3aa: CASSQERNYGYTF
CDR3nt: TGTGCCAGCAGCCAAGAACGAAATTATGGCTACACCTTC

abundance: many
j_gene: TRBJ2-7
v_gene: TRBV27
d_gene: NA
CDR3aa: CASSLRHPTAEQYF
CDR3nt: TGTGCCAGCAGTTTACGCCATCCTACGGCCGAGCAGTACTTC

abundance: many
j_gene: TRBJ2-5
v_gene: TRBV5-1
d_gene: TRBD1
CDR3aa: CASSLAGTGGLETQYF
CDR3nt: TGCGCCAGCAGCTTGGCCGGGACAGGGGGCCTAGAGACCCAGTACTTC

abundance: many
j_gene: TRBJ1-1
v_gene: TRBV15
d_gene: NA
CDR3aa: CATSFGGDGNTEAFF
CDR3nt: TGTGCCACCAGCTTCGGTGGGGACGGTAACACTGAAGCTTTCTTT

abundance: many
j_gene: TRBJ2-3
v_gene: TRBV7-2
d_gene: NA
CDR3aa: CASSYRAADTQYF
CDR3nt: TGTGCCAGCAGCTACCGGGCTGCAGATACGCAGTATTTT

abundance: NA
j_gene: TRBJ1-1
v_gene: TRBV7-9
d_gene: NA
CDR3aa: CASSLAGWTEAFF
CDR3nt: TGTGCCAGCAGCTTAGCAGGGTGGACTGAAGCTTTCTTT

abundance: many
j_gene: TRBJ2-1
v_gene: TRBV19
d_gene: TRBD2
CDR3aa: CASSWGGFGNEQFF
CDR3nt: TGTGCCAGTAGCTGGGGGGGGTTCGGCAATGAGCAGTTCTTC

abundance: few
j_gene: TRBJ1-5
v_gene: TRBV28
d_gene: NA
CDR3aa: CASSYRNSNQPQHF
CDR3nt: TGTGCCAGCAGTTACCGGAATAGCAATCAGCCCCAGCATTTT

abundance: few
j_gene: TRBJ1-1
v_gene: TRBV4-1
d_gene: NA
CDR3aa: CASSQDGKERRAFF
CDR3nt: TGCGCCAGCAGCCAAGATGGTAAGGAAAGGAGGGCTTTCTTT

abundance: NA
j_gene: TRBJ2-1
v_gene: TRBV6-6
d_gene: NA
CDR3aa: CASRSRTHEQFF
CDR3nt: TGTGCCAGCAGGTCTAGGACTCATGAGCAGTTCTTC

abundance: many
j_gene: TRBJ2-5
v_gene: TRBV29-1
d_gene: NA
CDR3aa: CSVGGRVQETQYF
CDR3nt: TGCAGCGTTGGGGGTAGGGTCCAAGAGACCCAGTACTTC

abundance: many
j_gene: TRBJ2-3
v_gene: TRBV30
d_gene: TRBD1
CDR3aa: CAWKRGRGHHTQYF
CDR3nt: TGTGCCTGGAAGCGAGGCAGGGGGCACCATACGCAGTATTTT

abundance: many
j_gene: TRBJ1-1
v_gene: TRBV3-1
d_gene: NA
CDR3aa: CASSQERATEAFF
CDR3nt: TGTGCCAGCAGCCAAGAGCGGGCCACTGAAGCTTTCTTT

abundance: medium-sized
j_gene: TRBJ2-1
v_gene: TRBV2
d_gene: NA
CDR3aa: CASTRDTYNEQFF
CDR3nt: TGTGCCAGCACCCGGGACACCTACAATGAGCAGTTCTTC

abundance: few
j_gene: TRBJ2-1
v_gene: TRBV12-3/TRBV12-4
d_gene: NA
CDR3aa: CASSLVPSTFNELFF
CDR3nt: TGTGCCAGCAGTTTAGTACCTTCCACCTTCAATGAGCTGTTCTTC

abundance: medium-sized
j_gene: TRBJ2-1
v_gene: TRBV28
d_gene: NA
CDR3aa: CASSLPSPGNNNEQFF
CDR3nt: TGTGCCAGCAGTTTACCCTCCCCAGGGAACAACAATGAGCAGTTCTTC

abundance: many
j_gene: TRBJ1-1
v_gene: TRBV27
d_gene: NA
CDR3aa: CASSLSGGLIMNTEAFF
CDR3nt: TGTGCCAGCAGTTTATCCGGGGGCCTTATTATGAACACTGAAGCTTTCTTT

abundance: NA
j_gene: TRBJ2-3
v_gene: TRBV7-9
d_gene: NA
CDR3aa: CASGLGVRTTDTDTQYF
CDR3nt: TGTGCCAGCGGCTTAGGGGTAAGGACTACAGACACAGATACGCAGTATTTT

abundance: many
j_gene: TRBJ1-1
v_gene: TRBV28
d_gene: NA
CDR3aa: CASSYANRVRPEAFF
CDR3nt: TGTGCCAGCAGTTACGCAAACAGGGTAAGGCCTGAAGCTTTCTTT

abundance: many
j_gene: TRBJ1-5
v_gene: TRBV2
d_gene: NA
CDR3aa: CASSPGWLNQPQHF
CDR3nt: TGTGCCAGCAGCCCAGGGTGGTTAAATCAGCCCCAGCATTTT

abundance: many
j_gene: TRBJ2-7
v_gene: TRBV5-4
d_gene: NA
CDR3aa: CASSPGIGEQYF
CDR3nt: TGTGCCAGCAGCCCCGGGATCGGCGAGCAGTACTTC

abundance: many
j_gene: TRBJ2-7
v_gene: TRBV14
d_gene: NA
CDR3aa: CASSHRAGTLLQYF
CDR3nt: TGTGCCAGCAGCCACCGAGCCGGGACCCTCTTGCAGTACTTC

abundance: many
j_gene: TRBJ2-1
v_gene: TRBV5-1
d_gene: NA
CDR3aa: CASSILAEQFF
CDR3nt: TGCGCCAGCAGCATCCTAGCGGAGCAGTTCTTC

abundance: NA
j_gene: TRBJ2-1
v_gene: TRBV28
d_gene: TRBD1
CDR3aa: CASSPPGQGYNEQFF
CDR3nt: TGTGCCAGCAGTCCCCCGGGACAGGGGTACAATGAGCAGTTCTTC

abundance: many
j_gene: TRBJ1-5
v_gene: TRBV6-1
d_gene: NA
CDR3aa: CASSDLVVGDQPQHF
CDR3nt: TGTGCCAGCAGTGATTTGGTGGTTGGGGATCAGCCCCAGCATTTT

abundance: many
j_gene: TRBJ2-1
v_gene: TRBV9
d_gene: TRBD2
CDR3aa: CASSVTSNNEQFF
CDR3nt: TGTGCCAGCAGCGTGACTAGCAACAATGAGCAGTTCTTC

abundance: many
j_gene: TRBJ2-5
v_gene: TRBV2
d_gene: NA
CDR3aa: CASTHSVETQYF
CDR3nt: TGTGCCAGCACCCACAGTGTCGAGACCCAGTACTTC

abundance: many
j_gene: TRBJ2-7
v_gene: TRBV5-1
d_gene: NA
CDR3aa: CASSWGLAISSYEQYF
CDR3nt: TGCGCCAGCAGCTGGGGACTGGCTATTAGCTCCTACGAGCAGTACTTC

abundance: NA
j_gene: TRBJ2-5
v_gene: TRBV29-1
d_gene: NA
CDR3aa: CSVDDRGRRETQYF
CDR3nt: TGCAGCGTTGACGACCGGGGGCGGCGAGAGACCCAGTACTTC

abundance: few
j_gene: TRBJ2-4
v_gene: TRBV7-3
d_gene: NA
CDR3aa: CASSLRMLQGIAKNIQYF
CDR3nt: TGTGCCAGCAGCTTACGAATGTTGCAGGGCATAGCCAAAAACATTCAGTACTTC

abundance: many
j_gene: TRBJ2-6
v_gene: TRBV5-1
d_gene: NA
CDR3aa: CASSPGASYSGANVLTF
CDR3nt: TGCGCCAGCAGCCCTGGCGCGAGCTACTCTGGGGCCAACGTCCTGACTTTC

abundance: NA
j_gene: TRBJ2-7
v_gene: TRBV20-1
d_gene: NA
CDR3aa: CSARATAGAIPYEQYF
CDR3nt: TGCAGTGCTAGAGCTACTGCAGGGGCGATCCCCTACGAGCAGTACTTC

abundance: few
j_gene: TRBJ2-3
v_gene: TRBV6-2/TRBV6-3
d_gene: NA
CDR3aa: CASSLRVDTQYF
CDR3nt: TGTGCCAGCAGCCTCAGAGTGGATACGCAGTATTTT

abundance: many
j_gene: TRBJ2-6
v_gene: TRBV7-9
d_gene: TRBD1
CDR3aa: CASSLRTGVPVLTF
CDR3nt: TGTGCCAGCAGCTTACGGACAGGGGTCCCCGTCCTGACTTTC

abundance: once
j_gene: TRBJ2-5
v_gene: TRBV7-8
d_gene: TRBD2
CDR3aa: CASSLAGGKYQETQYF
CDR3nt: TGTGCCAGCAGCCTAGCGGGGGGCAAGTACCAAGAGACCCAGTACTTC